The 19 T cell receptor beta chains in this list originate from one sample, sequenced in a study of shared clonotypes between healthy human individuals. Libraries were prepared by immunoSEQ multiplex PCR; TCRdb keeps only in-frame clonotypes and omits some of them. The repertoire holds about 520,000 clones, with 95% to 97% as singletons. Sequenced sample: naive CD4+ T cells sorted from blood. This sample's subset: CD45RA+ positively selected. Every receptor here comes from a woman aged 25 to 39 in good health.

This sequence joins TRBV20-1 and TRBJ1-1, with D hard to call. V shed 3 bases and J shed 0 bases, with 2 bases lying between them. The germline CDR1 and CDR2 sequences are DFQATT and SNEGSKA (reference sequence). The CDR3 loop spans 11 amino acids. CDR3 protein: CSASMNTEAFF. In nucleotides, the CDR3 is TGCAGTGCTAGCATGAACACTGAAGCTTTCTTT.

This chain connects TRBV28 to TRBJ1-1, with D uncertain. The CDR3 runs 18 residues. V was shortened by 3 bases and J by 5 bases, with 25 bases between the two germline ends. CDR1 is MDHEN, CDR2 SYDVKM, per germline. The CDR3 DNA reads TGTGCCAGCAGTTTTTCTGTTTTCAACACATTTGAACGGACTGAAGCTTTCTTT. As protein: CASSFSVFNTFERTEAFF.

The chain joins TRBV9 to TRBJ2-2; 8 bases match TRBD2. The CDR3 sequence is 15 residues long. Germline V gene sequence: CDR1 SGDLS, CDR2 YYNGEE. After removal of 4 bases from V and 1 base from J, the junction contained 3 bases not matched to a gene. CDR3 sequence: CASSPGTRNTGELFF. The CDR3 DNA reads as TGTGCCAGCAGCCCCGGGACTAGGAACACCGGGGAGCTGTTTTTT.

The V gene is TRBV2, the J gene TRBJ2-7, with a tentative D call TRBD1 (6 bases). The germline V and J ends were trimmed by 4 bases and 0 bases, with 10 bases remaining between them. This CDR3 spans 14 amino acids. Germline-derived CDR1 and CDR2 are SNHLY and FYNNEI. CDR3 protein: CASSGDIPSYEQYF. The CDR3 nucleotides are TGTGCCAGCAGTGGGGACATCCCCTCCTACGAGCAGTACTTC.

The rearrangement joins TRBV27 to TRBJ2-2; no firm D call. The CDR3 has 14 amino acids. CDR1 is MNHEY, CDR2 SMNVEV, per germline (reference sequence). V lost 3 bases and J lost 1, with 6 bases in between. Here the CDR3 reads CASSLLENTGELFF. CDR3 DNA sequence: TGTGCCAGCAGTTTGTTAGAGAACACCGGGGAGCTGTTTTTT.

This chain links TRBV19 with TRBJ1-1, with D unresolved. The CDR3 is made up of 13 amino acids. Trimming pared 3 bases from V and 1 base from J, leaving 6 bases between. Germline V gene data show CDR1 as LNHDA and CDR2 as SQIVND (reference sequence). The CDR3 reads CASSITENTEAFF. CDR3 nucleotides: TGTGCCAGTAGTATTACCGAGAACACTGAAGCTTTCTTT. Full variable domain (outside the CDR3, taken from reference TRBV19 and TRBJ1-1): DGGITQSPKYLFRKEGQNVTLSCEQNLNHDAMYWYRQDPGQGLRLIYYSQIVNDFQKGDIAEGYSVSREKKESFPLTVTSAQKNPTAFYLCASSITENTEAFFGQGTRLTVV.

CDR3 protein: CASSLARDGYTF. CDR3 sequence (DNA): TGTGCCAGCAGCTTGGCGAGAGATGGCTACACCTTC. V usage is TRBV5-5 and J usage is TRBJ1-2; unclear D gene. This CDR3 spans 12 amino acids. V lost 0 bases and J 6 bases, leaving 6 bases between the germline ends. Germline V gene sequence: CDR1 SGHKS, CDR2 YYEKEE (reference sequence).

This clone was detected only a few times. The chain is built from TRBV29-1 and TRBJ1-1, with D perhaps matching TRBD1 (5 bases). CDR1 and CDR2 from the germline V gene are SQVTM and ANQGSEA. V gave up 7 bases and J gave up 5 bases, with 17 bases separating them. The CDR3 is made up of 13 amino acids. CDR3 sequence reads: CSGRRSGQTEAFF. The CDR3 coding sequence is TGCAGCGGCCGTCGGTCAGGGCAAACTGAAGCTTTCTTT.

The chain couples TRBV28 to TRBJ2-2; D remains ambiguous. The V end lost 6 bases, the J end lost 0 bases, and 5 bases lay between the germline ends. There are 13 residues in the CDR3. Per the germline V gene, CDR1 is MDHEN and CDR2 is SYDVKM. The CDR3 here is CASRQTNTGELFF. The DNA of the CDR3 is TGTGCCAGCAGGCAAACGAACACCGGGGAGCTGTTTTTT.

J is TRBJ2-7 and V is TRBV28; 12 positions agree with TRBD2. The V segment lost 6 bases and the J segment 1 base; nucleotides outside the gene matches: 7. Germline-derived CDR1 and CDR2 are MDHEN and SYDVKM. CDR3 length: 16 residues. DNA for the CDR3: TGTGCCAGCAGCCCTAGCGGGAGGGCTATATCCTACGAGCAGTACTTC. It translates to CASSPSGRAISYEQYF.

This clone was observed a handful of times. This chain connects TRBV7-8 to TRBJ2-7; 8 positions agree with TRBD2. This CDR3 is 14 amino acids long. The germline CDR1 and CDR2 sequences are SGHVS and FQNEAQ. Trimming removed 2 bases from V and 2 bases from J; junction bases left unmatched: 2. CDR3: CASSLSGGPYEQYF. The CDR3, as DNA: TGTGCCAGCAGCTTATCGGGAGGGCCCTACGAGCAGTACTTC.

V and J are TRBV5-4 and TRBJ2-5; TRBD2 is a possible D gene (5 bases). Germline loops: CDR1 SGHNT, CDR2 YYREEE (reference sequence). The V end was cut by 4 bases, the J end by 1 base, with 14 bases between. The CDR3 covers 15 residues. CDR3 coding DNA: TGTGCCAGCAGCCCGGCGGAGGTGGTCCAAGAGACCCAGTACTTC. Translating gives CASSPAEVVQETQYF.

CDR3 coding DNA: TGTGCCAGCAGGCCGGGACAGGGGGCTTCACCCCTCCACTTT. It codes for CASRPGQGASPLHF. The chain is built from TRBV25-1 and TRBJ1-6, with TRBD1 matching 12 bases. The trim removed 6 bases at V and 9 bases at J, leaving 3 bases unmatched. From germline, CDR1 is MGHDK and CDR2 SYGVNS. This CDR3 region has 14 residues.

The CDR3 here is CASSIGGARDTQYF. CDR3 coding DNA: TGTGCCAGTAGTATAGGCGGGGCCCGAGATACGCAGTATTTT. The chain joins TRBV19 to TRBJ2-3; possible D gene TRBD2, 6 bases. V was cut by 1 base and J by 5 bases, with 10 bases left in between. CDR3 length equals 14 residues. Germline V lookup: CDR1 LNHDA, CDR2 SQIVND (reference sequence).

The genes are TRBV5-1 and TRBJ2-7, with a weak D call TRBD1 (5 bases). V gave up 3 bases and J gave up 5 bases, with 9 bases separating them. This CDR3 has 12 residues. Per the germline V gene, CDR1 is SGHRS and CDR2 is YFSETQ. The chain's CDR3 is CASSSQGNEQYF. The CDR3 nucleotides are TGCGCCAGCAGCTCGCAGGGAAACGAGCAGTACTTC.

This clone was picked up a small number of times. This chain joins TRBV4-1 and TRBJ1-5, with 7 bases fitting TRBD1. This CDR3 comprises 18 residues. With 1 base clipped from V and 7 bases from J, the junction kept 16 bases outside the gene matches. From germline, CDR1 is MGHRA and CDR2 YSYEKL. The CDR3 DNA is TGCGCCAGCAGCCAAGTTTCTCGATCAAGGGACAGACAACAGCCCCAGCATTTT. This encodes CASSQVSRSRDRQQPQHF.

V gene TRBV6-5 combines with J gene TRBJ1-2; no firm D call. Germline CDR1 is MNHEY and CDR2 is SVGAGI. With 0 bases removed from V and 8 bases from J, the gap between germline ends came to 13 bases. The CDR3 consists of 14 residues. The CDR3 bases are TGTGCCAGCAGTTACTCGGGTCAGTCTCACGGCTACACCTTC. Protein sequence: CASSYSGQSHGYTF.

The gene calls are TRBV19 and TRBJ1-4; TRBD1 agrees at 7 bases. Per the germline V gene, CDR1 is LNHDA and CDR2 is SQIVND (reference sequence). The V segment lost 7 bases and the J segment 0 bases; nucleotides outside the gene matches: 20. This CDR3 comprises 20 residues. The CDR3 loop reads CASTRFRQGDGASTNEKLFF. CDR3 DNA sequence: TGTGCCAGTACCCGATTCCGACAGGGAGACGGGGCTTCAACTAATGAAAAACTGTTTTTT. The whole variable domain, filled in from reference TRBV19 and TRBJ1-4, reads DGGITQSPKYLFRKEGQNVTLSCEQNLNHDAMYWYRQDPGQGLRLIYYSQIVNDFQKGDIAEGYSVSREKKESFPLTVTSAQKNPTAFYLCASTRFRQGDGASTNEKLFFGSGTQLSVL.

The gene calls are TRBV28 and TRBJ1-2, with D hard to call. Germline V CDR1 and CDR2: MDHEN, SYDVKM. CDR3 length: 14 residues. Deletions cut 4 bases from V and 2 bases from J, with 11 bases between. CDR3 in amino acids: CASSSPILNYGYTF. CDR3 DNA: TGTGCCAGCAGTTCCCCCATCTTGAACTATGGCTACACCTTC.